This TCR beta chain was retrieved from a study of CD8 T cells in Susac syndrome. Germline V gene lookup returns CDR1 SGHRS and CDR2 YFSETQ. The CDR3 extends over 14 amino acids. V lost 3 bases to trimming and J lost 7 bases; unmatched junction nucleotides: 7. Random-hexamer reverse transcription was applied to about 0.45 to 1 ug RNA. TCRdb re-called the immunoSEQ multiplex PCR reads with MiXCR, one entry per CDR3 protein. The table shows about 150,000 distinct CDR3 sequences, with under 97% occurring only once. The TCR sequence derives from a human donor with Susac syndrome. Sequencing was done on a sample of CD4+ T cells from PBMCs. The chain employs TRBV5-1 and TRBJ1-2; 9 bases are shared with TRBD1. CDR3 in amino acids: CASSSPGQGPGYTF. CDR3 sequence (DNA): TGCGCCAGCAGCTCGCCGGGACAGGGACCTGGCTACACCTTC.